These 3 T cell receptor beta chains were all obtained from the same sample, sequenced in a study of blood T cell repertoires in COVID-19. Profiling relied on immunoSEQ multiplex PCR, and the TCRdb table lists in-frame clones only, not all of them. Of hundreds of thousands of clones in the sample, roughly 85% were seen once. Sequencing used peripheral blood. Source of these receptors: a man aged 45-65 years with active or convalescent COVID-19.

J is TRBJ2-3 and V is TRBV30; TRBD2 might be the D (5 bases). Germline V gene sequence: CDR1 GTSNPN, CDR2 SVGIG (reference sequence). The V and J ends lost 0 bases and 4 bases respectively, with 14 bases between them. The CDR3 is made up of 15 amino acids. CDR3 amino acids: CAWSVVWSGSDTQYF. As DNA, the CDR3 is TGTGCCTGGAGTGTAGTTTGGAGCGGCTCAGATACGCAGTATTTT.

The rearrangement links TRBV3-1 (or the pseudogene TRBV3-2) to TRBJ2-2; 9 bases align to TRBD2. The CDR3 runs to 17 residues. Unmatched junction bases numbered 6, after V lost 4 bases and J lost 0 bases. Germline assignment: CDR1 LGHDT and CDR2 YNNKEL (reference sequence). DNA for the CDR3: TGTGCCAGCAGCCCCGGGACTAGCAGGACGAACACCGGGGAGCTGTTTTTT. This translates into CASSPGTSRTNTGELFF.

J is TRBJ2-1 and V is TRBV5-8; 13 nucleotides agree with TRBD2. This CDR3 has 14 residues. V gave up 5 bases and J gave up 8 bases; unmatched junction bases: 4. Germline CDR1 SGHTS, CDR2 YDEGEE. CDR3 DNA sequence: TGTGCCAGCAGTTTAGGACTAGCGGGAGATGAGCAGTTCTTC. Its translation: CASSLGLAGDEQFF.